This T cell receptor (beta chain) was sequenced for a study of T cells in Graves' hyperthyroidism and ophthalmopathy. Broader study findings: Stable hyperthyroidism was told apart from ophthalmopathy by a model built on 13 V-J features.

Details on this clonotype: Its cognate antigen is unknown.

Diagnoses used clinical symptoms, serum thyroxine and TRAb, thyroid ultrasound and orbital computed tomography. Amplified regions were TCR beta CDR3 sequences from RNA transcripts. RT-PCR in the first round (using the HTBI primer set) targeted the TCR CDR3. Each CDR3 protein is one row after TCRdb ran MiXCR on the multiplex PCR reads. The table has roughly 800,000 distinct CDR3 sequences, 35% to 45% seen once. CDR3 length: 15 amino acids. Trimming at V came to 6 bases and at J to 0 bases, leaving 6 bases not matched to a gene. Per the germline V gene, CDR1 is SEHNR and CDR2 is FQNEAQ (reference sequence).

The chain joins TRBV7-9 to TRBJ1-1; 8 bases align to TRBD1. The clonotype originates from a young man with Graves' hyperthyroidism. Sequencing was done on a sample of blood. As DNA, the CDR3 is TGTGCCAGCAGTTCCGGGACAGGTGTGAACACTGAAGCTTTCTTT. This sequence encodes CASSSGTGVNTEAFF.